Listed here are 8 T cell receptor beta chains from one sample, sequenced in a study of technical replicates of blood from several donors. Data came from immunoSEQ multiplex PCR; TCRdb stores just in-frame clones and leaves some out. Here the sample spans about 73,000 clones, just over 90% being singletons. Sequencing was done on a sample of T cells isolated from PBMCs. The receptors shown here come from a human donor in good health.

This clone came up once. V is TRBV27 and J is TRBJ2-7, with D possibly being TRBD2 (6 bases). This CDR3 is 13 amino acids long. V gave up 3 bases and J gave up 3 bases, with 9 bases separating them. Germline loops: CDR1 MNHEY, CDR2 SMNVEV (reference sequence). CDR3 sequence reads: CASSFTGSYEQYF. The CDR3 DNA reads as TGTGCCAGCAGTTTTACCGGGAGCTACGAGCAGTACTTC.

The table lists this clone with a count of one. This chain links TRBV6-1 with TRBJ1-2; D not resolved. Trimming took off 1 base at V and 2 bases at J, with 5 bases between the two ends. In germline, CDR1 is MNHNS, CDR2 SASEGT. The CDR3 is 13 amino acids. For the CDR3, the DNA is TGTGCCAGCAGTGAAGGACACAACTATGGCTACACCTTC. Protein: CASSEGHNYGYTF.

The V call is TRBV6-5, the J call TRBJ1-1; perhaps TRBD1 as D (6 bases). The CDR3 totals 14 residues. Germline loops: CDR1 MNHEY, CDR2 SVGAGI. The ends were cut back, 9 bases at V and 1 base at J, with 15 bases in the middle. The CDR3 region has the DNA TGTGCCAGTCAATCAGGGGCGTCGAACACTGAAGCTTTCTTT. Residues: CASQSGASNTEAFF.

The chain joins TRBV6-5 to TRBJ2-7; weak D call: TRBD1 (6 bases). Germline V CDR1 and CDR2: MNHEY, SVGAGI. V lost 3 bases and J 8 bases, leaving 14 bases between the germline ends. The CDR3 runs to 13 residues. This CDR3 is CASSYDRILKQYF. In nucleotides, the CDR3 is TGTGCCAGCAGTTATGACAGGATCCTCAAGCAGTACTTC.

The chain carries TRBV7-9 and TRBJ2-7, with TRBD2 matching over 8 bases. Germline assignment: CDR1 SEHNR and CDR2 FQNEAQ (reference sequence). This CDR3 has 14 residues. V was clipped by 3 bases and J by 2 bases; unmatched bases: 3. Here the CDR3 DNA reads TGTGCCAGCAGCTTTAGCGGGAATCCCTACGAGCAGTACTTC. Encoded protein: CASSFSGNPYEQYF.

The chain carries TRBV5-4 and TRBJ1-4; TRBD1 is a possible D gene (5 bases). Germline V lookup: CDR1 SGHNT, CDR2 YYREEE (reference sequence). V lost 4 bases and J lost 6, with 19 bases in between. CDR3 length: 16 amino acids. Here the CDR3 reads CASSPDTIATDEKLFF. The CDR3 DNA is TGTGCCAGCAGCCCGGACACGATAGCTACGGATGAAAAACTGTTTTTT.

The chain uses TRBV2 and TRBJ2-1; possibly TRBD1 for D (5 bases). V lost 7 bases to trimming and J lost 2 bases, with 9 bases between them. The germline CDR1 and CDR2 sequences are SNHLY and FYNNEI. The CDR3 consists of 13 residues. The CDR3 spells CASMEQAYNEQFF. DNA for the CDR3: TGTGCCAGCATGGAACAGGCCTACAATGAGCAGTTCTTC.

This rearrangement joins TRBV28 to TRBJ2-3; 11 bases are shared with TRBD2. CDR1 is MDHEN, CDR2 SYDVKM, per germline. The CDR3 is made up of 16 amino acids. Losses at the gene ends were 7 bases for V and 4 bases for J; bases not matched to a gene: 10. The CDR3 protein is CASTNSGRAAADTQYF. As DNA, the CDR3 is TGTGCCAGCACCAATAGCGGGAGGGCCGCTGCAGATACGCAGTATTTT.